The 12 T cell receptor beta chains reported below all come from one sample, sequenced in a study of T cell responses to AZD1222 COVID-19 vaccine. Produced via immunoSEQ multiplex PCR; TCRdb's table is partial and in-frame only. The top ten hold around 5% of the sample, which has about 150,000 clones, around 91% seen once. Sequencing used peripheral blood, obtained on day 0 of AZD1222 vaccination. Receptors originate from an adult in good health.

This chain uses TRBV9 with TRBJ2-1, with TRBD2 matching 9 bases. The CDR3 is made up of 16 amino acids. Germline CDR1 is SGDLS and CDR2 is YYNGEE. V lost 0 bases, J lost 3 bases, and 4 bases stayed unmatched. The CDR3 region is CASSVEGSGGYNEQFF. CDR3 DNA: TGTGCCAGCAGCGTAGAGGGTAGCGGGGGCTACAATGAGCAGTTCTTC.

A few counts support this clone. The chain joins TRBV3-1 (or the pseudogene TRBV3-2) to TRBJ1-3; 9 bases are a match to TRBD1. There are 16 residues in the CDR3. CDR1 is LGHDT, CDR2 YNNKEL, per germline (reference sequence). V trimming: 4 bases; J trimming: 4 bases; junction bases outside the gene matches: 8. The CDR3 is CASSPAWTGVGNTIYF. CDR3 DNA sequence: TGTGCCAGCAGCCCAGCCTGGACAGGGGTAGGAAACACCATATATTTT.

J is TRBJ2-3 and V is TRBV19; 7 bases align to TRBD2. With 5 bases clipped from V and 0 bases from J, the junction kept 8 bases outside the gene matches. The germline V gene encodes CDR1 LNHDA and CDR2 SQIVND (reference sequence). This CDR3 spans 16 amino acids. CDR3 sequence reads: CASSAYLGLSTDTQYF. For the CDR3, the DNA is TGTGCCAGTAGTGCCTATCTGGGACTAAGCACAGATACGCAGTATTTT.

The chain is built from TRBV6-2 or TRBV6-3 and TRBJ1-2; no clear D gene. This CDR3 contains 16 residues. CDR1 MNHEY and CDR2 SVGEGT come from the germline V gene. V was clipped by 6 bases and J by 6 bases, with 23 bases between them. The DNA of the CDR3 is TGTGCCAGCAGCTCCCTCCGCCGGCCGGAAAGGGATGGCTACACCTTC. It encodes CASSSLRRPERDGYTF.

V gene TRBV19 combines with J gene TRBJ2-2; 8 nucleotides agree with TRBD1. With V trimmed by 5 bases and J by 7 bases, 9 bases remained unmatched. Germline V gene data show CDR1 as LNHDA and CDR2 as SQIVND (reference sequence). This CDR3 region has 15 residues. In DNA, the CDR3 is TGTGCCAGTAGTCCGGACAGGGTAGTGAGCGGGGAGCTGTTTTTT. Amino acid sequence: CASSPDRVVSGELFF.

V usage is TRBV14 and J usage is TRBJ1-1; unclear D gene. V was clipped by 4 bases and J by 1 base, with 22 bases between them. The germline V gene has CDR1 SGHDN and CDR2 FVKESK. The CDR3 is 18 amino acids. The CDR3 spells CASSPQSDWGGGNTEAFF. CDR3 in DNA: TGTGCCAGCAGCCCTCAGTCTGATTGGGGAGGAGGGAACACTGAAGCTTTCTTT.

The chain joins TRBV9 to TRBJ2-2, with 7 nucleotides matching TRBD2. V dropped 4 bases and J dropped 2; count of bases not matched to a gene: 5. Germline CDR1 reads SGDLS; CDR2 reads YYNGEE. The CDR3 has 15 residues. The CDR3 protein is CASSSTSANTGELFF. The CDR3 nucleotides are TGTGCCAGCAGCTCTACTAGCGCAAACACCGGGGAGCTGTTTTTT.

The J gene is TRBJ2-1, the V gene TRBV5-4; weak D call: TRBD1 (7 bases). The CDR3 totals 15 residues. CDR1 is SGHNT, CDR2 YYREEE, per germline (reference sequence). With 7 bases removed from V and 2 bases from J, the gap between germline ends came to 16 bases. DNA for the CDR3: TGTGCCAGCCACCTAGGAGGGGGCCCCTACAATGAGCAGTTCTTC. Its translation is CASHLGGGPYNEQFF.

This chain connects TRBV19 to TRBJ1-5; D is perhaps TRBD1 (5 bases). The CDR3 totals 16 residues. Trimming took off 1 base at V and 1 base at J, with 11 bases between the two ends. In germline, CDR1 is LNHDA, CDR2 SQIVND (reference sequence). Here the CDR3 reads CASSIVSGESNQPQHF. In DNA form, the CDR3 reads TGTGCCAGTAGTATAGTCTCGGGGGAAAGCAATCAGCCCCAGCATTTT. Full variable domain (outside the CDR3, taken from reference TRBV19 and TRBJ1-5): DGGITQSPKYLFRKEGQNVTLSCEQNLNHDAMYWYRQDPGQGLRLIYYSQIVNDFQKGDIAEGYSVSREKKESFPLTVTSAQKNPTAFYLCASSIVSGESNQPQHFGDGTRLSIL.

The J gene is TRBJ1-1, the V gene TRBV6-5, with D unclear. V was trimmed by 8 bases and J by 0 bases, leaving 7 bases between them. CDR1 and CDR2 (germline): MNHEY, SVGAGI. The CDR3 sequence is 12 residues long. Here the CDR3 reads CASGTMNTEAFF. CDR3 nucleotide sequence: TGTGCCAGCGGAACCATGAACACTGAAGCTTTCTTT.

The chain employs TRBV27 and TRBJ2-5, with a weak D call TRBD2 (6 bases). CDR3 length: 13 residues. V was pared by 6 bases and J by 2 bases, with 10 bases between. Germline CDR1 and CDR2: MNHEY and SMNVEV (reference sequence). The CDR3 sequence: CASRGGVQETQYF. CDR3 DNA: TGTGCCAGCAGAGGAGGGGTACAAGAGACCCAGTACTTC.

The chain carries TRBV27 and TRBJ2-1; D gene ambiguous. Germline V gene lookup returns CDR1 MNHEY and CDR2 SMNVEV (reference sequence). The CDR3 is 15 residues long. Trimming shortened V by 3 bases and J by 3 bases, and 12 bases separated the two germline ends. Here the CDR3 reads CASSLAPINYNEQFF. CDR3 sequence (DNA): TGTGCCAGCAGTTTGGCCCCCATAAACTACAATGAGCAGTTCTTC.